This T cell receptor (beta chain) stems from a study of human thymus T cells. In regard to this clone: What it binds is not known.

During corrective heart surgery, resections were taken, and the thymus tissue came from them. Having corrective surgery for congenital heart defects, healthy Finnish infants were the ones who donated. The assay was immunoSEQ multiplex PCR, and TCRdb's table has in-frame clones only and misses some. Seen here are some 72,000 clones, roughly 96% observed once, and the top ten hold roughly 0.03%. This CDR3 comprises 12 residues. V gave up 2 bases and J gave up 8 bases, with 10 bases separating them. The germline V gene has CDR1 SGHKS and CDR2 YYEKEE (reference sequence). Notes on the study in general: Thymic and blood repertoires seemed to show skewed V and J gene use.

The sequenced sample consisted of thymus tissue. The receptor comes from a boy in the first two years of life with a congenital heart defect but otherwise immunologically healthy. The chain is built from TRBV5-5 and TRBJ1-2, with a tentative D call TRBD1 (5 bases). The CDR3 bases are TGTGCCAGCAGCTTTTGTGGGGACGGCTACACCTTC. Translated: CASSFCGDGYTF.